A selection of T cell receptor beta chains follows, all from one sample in a study of shared clonotypes between healthy human individuals. Assay used: immunoSEQ multiplex PCR; TCRdb lists only in-frame clones, some missing. The sample gives around 2.1 million clones, 90% to 97% of which show up once; 0.1% to 0.15% is in the top ten. The material sequenced was naive CD4+ T cells sorted from blood. These TCRs come from a man aged 18 to 29 in good health. Each CDR3 is given without its conserved first and last residue. D genes are given only for firm matches.

D gene	J gene	V gene	CDR3 protein
-	TRBJ2-4	TRBV5-8	ASSKSGVYSKNIQY
TRBD1	TRBJ1-4	TRBV2	ASSGQGSNEKLF
-	TRBJ2-2	TRBV2	ASSVQGLGGTGELF
TRBD2	TRBJ2-1	TRBV29-1	SVEGGLAGPIQF
TRBD1	TRBJ1-2	TRBV6-1	ASSWDRGTRGYT
TRBD1	TRBJ2-5	TRBV5-1	ASSPGQGPFQETQY
-	TRBJ2-7	TRBV6-5	ASRPDPATHEQY
-	TRBJ1-1	TRBV7-9	ASSSSMNTEAF
-	TRBJ2-7	TRBV7-9	ASRRDTLAY
TRBD1	TRBJ1-5	TRBV28	ASTTTGGHNQPQH
TRBD1	TRBJ2-1	TRBV30	AWSVRTGGSEQF
-	TRBJ2-7	TRBV5-4	ASSLSPAYEQY
TRBD1	TRBJ1-6	TRBV15	ATSRTGGFESPLH
TRBD2	TRBJ2-1	TRBV6-1	ASSEGRASGGRSPSSYNEQF
TRBD1	TRBJ2-2	TRBV9	ASSEETGILTTGELF
-	TRBJ2-4	TRBV19	ASANLGGPLAKNIQY